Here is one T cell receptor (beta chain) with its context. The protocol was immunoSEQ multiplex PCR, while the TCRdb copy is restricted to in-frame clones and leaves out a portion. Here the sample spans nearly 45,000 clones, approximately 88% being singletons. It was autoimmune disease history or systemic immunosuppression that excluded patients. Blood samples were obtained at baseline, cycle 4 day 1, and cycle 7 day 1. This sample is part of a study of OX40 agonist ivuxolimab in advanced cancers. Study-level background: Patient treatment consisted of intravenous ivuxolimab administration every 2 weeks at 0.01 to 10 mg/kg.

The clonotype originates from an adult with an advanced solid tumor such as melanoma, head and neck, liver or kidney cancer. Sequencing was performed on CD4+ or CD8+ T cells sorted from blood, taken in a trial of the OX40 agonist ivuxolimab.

The DNA for the CDR3 is TGTGCCAGCAGTTTTTGGCTTCTGAGCGGGGGGGCCCAACGGGGAGTCAAAAACATTCAGTACTTC. The encoded protein is CASSFWLLSGGAQRGVKNIQYF. The genes are TRBV28 and TRBJ2-4, with 10 bases lining up with TRBD2. Germline trimming cut 3 bases from V and 3 bases from J; bases unmatched to any gene: 23. This CDR3 spans 22 amino acids. Germline CDR1 MDHEN, CDR2 SYDVKM.